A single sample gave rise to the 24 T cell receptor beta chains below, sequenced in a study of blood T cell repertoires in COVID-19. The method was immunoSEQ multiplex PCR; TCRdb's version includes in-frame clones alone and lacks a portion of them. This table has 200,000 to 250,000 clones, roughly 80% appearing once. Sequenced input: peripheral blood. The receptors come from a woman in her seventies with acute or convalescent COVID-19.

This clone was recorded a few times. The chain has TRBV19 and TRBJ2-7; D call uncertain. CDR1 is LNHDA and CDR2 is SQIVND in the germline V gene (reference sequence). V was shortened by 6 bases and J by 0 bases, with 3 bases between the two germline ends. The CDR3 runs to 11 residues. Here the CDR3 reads CASRSSYEQYF. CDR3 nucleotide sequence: TGTGCCAGTAGGAGCTCCTACGAGCAGTACTTC.

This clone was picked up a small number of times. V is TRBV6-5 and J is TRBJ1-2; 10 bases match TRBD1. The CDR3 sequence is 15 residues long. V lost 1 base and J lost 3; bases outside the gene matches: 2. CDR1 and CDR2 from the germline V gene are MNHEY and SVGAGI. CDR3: CASSYLDRGYYGYTF. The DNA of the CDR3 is TGTGCCAGCAGTTACTTGGACAGGGGGTACTATGGCTACACCTTC.

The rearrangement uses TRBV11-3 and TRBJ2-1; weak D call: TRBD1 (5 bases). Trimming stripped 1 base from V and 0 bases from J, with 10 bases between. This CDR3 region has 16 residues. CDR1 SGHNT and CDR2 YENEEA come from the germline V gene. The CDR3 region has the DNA TGTGCCAGCAGCTTAGGGACAAGCAACTCCTACAATGAGCAGTTCTTC. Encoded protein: CASSLGTSNSYNEQFF. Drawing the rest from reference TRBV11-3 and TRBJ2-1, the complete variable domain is EAGVVQSPRYKIIEKKQPVAFWCNPISGHNTLYWYLQNLGQGPELLIRYENEEAVDDSQLPKDRFSAERLKGVDSTLKIQPAELGDSAVYLCASSLGTSNSYNEQFFGPGTRLTVL.

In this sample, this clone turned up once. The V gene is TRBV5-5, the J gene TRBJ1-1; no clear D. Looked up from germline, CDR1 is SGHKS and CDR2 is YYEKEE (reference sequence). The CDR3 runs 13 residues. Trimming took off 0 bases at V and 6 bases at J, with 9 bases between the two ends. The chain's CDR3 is CASSLGLRAEAFF. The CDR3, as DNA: TGTGCCAGCAGCTTGGGACTAAGGGCTGAAGCTTTCTTT.

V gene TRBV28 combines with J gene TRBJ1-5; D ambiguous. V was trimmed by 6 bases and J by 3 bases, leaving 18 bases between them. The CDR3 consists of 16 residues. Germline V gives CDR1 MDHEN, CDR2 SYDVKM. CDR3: CASSELRGFINQPQHF. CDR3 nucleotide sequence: TGTGCCAGCAGCGAACTTCGGGGTTTTATCAATCAGCCCCAGCATTTT.

CDR3 amino acids: CACGLAGVEQFF. The CDR3 coding sequence is TGTGCCTGCGGACTAGCGGGGGTTGAGCAGTTCTTC. The genes are TRBV12-3 or TRBV12-4 and TRBJ2-1; TRBD2 matches 13 bases. The J segment lost 9 bases and the V segment lost 11 bases, leaving 4 bases of the junction unmatched. The CDR3 contains 12 residues.

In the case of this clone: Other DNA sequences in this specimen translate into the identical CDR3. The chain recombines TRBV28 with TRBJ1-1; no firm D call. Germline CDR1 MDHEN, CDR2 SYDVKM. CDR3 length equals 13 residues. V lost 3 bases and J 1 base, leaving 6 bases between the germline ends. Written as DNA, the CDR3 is TGTGCCAGCAGTTTTCGGAGGAACACTGAAGCTTTCTTT. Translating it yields CASSFRRNTEAFF.

CDR3 in DNA: TGCGCCAGCACCTCCGGGACTGGGTCGTACGAGCAGTACTTC. Amino acid sequence: CASTSGTGSYEQYF. This chain connects TRBV5-1 to TRBJ2-7, with D possibly matching TRBD2 (6 bases). CDR3 length equals 14 residues. Germline values: CDR1 SGHRS, CDR2 YFSETQ. With 6 bases removed from V and 4 bases from J, the gap between germline ends came to 17 bases.

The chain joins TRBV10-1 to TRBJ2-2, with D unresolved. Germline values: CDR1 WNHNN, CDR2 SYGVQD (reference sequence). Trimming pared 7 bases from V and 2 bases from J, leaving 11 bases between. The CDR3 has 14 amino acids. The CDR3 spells CASTGMPNTGELFF. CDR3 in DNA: TGCGCCAGCACAGGAATGCCCAACACCGGGGAGCTGTTTTTT.

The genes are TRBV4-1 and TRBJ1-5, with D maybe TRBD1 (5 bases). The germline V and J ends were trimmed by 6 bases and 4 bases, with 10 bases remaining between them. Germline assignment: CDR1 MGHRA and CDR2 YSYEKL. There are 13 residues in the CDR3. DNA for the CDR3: TGCGCCAGCAGTTCCGGGGGTAATCAGCCCCAGCATTTT. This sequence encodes CASSSGGNQPQHF.

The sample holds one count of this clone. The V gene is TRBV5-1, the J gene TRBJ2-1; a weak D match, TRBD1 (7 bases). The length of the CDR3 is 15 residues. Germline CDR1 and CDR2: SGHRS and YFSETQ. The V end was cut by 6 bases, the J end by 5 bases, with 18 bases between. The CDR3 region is CASTFQGGLNNEQFF. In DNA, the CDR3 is TGCGCCAGCACCTTTCAGGGGGGCCTCAACAATGAGCAGTTCTTC.

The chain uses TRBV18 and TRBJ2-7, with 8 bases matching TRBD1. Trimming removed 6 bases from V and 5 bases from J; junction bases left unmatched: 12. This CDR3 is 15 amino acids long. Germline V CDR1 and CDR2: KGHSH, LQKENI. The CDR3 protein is CASSRTGLSSDEQYF. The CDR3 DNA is TGTGCCAGCTCGCGGACAGGGTTATCCAGCGACGAGCAGTACTTC.

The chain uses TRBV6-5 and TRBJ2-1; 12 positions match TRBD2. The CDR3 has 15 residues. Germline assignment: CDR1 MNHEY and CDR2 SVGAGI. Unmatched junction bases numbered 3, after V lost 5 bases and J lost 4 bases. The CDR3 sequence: CASSPTSGGYNEQFF. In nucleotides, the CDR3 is TGTGCCAGCAGTCCCACTAGCGGGGGGTACAATGAGCAGTTCTTC.

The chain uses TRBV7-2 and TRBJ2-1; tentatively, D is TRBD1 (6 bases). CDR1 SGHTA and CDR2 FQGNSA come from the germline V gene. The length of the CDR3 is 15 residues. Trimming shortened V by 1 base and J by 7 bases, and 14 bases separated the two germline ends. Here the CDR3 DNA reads TGTGCCAGCAGCTTAGAGGGCCAGGGGTTGAATGAGCAGTTCTTC. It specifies CASSLEGQGLNEQFF.

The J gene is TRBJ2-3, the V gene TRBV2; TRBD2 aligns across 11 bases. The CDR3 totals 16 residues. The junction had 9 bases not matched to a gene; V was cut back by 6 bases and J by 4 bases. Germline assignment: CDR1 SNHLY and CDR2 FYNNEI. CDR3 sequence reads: CASRDRRLAGSDTQYF. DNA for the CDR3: TGTGCCAGCAGGGACCGTCGACTAGCGGGGTCAGATACGCAGTATTTT.

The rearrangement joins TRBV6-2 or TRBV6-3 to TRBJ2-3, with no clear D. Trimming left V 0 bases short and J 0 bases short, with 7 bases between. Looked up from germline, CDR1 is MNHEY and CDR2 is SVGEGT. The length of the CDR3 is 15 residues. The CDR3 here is CASSYSSVSTDTQYF. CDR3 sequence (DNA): TGTGCCAGCAGTTACTCTTCGGTTAGCACAGATACGCAGTATTTT.

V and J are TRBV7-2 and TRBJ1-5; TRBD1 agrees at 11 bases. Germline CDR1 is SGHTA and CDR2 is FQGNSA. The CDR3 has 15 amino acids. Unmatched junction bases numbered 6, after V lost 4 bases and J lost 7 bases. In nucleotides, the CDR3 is TGTGCCAGCAGCTGGACAGGGGGCTTCGGGCAGCCCCAGCATTTT. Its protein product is CASSWTGGFGQPQHF.

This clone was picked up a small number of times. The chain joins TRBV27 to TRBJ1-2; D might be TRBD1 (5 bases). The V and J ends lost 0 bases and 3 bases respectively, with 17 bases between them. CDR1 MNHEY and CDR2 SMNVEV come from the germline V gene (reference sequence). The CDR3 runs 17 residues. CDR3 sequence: CASSLSLKGDTDYGYTF. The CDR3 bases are TGTGCCAGCAGTTTATCTCTGAAAGGGGATACAGACTATGGCTACACCTTC.

This CDR3 is CASSKEEGLRQETQYF. The CDR3 DNA reads TGTGCCAGCAGCAAAGAGGAGGGGCTGCGCCAAGAGACCCAGTACTTC. The chain carries TRBV21-1 and TRBJ2-5; the table assigns TRBD2, which was not confirmed against the DNA. TRBV21-1 constitutes a pseudogene. The CDR3 has 16 amino acids.

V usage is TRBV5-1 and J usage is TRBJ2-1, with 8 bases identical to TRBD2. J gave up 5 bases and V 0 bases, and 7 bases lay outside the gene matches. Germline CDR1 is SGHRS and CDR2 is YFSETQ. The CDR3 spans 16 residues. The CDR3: CASSLVTSGTNNEQFF. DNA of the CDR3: TGCGCCAGCAGCTTGGTTACTAGCGGAACGAACAATGAGCAGTTCTTC.

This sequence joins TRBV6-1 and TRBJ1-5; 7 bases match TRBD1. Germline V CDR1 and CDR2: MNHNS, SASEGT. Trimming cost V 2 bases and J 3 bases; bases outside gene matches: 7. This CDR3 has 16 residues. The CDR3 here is CASSESGTASNQPQHF. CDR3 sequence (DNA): TGTGCCAGCAGTGAATCGGGGACAGCTTCCAATCAGCCCCAGCATTTT.

In nucleotides, the CDR3 is TGTGCCAGCAGCCTCACCCCGGGGTCCTACGAGCAGTACTTC. This encodes CASSLTPGSYEQYF. This sequence joins TRBV9 and TRBJ2-7, with D possibly matching TRBD2 (5 bases). Trimming shortened V by 4 bases and J by 1 base, and 12 bases separated the two germline ends. The CDR3 sequence is 14 residues long. Germline V gene data show CDR1 as SGDLS and CDR2 as YYNGEE.

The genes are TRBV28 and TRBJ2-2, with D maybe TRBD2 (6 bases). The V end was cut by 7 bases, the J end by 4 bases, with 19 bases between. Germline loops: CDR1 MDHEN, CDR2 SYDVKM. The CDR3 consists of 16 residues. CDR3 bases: TGTGCCAGCACCTTGGTGGGGGGAGGTATCACCGGGGAGCTGTTTTTT. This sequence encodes CASTLVGGGITGELFF.

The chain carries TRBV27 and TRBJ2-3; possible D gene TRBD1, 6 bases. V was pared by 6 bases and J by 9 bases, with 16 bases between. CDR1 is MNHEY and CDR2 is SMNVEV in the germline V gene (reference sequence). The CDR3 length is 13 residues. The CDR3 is CASSPFTGHTQYF. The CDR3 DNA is TGTGCCAGCAGCCCTTTCACAGGGCACACGCAGTATTTT.